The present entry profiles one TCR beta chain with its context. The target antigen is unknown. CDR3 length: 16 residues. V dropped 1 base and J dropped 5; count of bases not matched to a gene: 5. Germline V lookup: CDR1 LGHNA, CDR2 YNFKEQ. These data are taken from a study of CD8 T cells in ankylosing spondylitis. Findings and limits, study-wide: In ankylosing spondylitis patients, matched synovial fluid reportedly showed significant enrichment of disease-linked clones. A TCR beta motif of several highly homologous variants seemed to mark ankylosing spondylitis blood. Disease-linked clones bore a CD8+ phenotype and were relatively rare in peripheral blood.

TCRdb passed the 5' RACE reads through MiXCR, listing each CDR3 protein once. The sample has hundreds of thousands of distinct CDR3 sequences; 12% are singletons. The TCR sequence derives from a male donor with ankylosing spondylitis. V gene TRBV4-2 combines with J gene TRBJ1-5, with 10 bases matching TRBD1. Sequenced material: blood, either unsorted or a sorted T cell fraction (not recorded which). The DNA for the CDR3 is TGTGCCAGCAGCCAAGTGGGGACAGGGGCTTATCAGCCCCAGCATTTT. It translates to CASSQVGTGAYQPQHF.